These 18 T cell receptor beta chains originate from one sample sequenced in a study of spatial heterogeneity in lung cancer. Using its own MiXCR run on the 5' RACE reads, TCRdb lists one record per CDR3 protein. The table records nearly 80,000 distinct CDR3 sequences, about 7.8% of them present only once. As for time point: sample taken at primary tumor resection. The material was PBMCs, obtained at surgery. These receptors originate from a male donor with early-stage non-small cell lung cancer.

This clonotype came up a few times. The chain is built from TRBV6-1 and TRBJ2-2; TRBD2 agrees at 14 bases. Germline V lookup: CDR1 MNHNS, CDR2 SASEGT. The CDR3 extends over 16 amino acids. V dropped 6 bases and J dropped 5; count of bases not matched to a gene: 5. CDR3 coding DNA: TGTGCCAGCAGGTCCGGGACTAGCGGGAGAACCGGGGAGCTGTTTTTT. This translates into CASRSGTSGRTGELFF.

V usage is TRBV6-2 or TRBV6-3 and J usage is TRBJ2-3; D possibly matches TRBD1 or TRBD2 (5 bases each). Trimming shortened V by 1 base and J by 2 bases, and 13 bases separated the two germline ends. Germline CDR1 MNHEY, CDR2 SVGEGT. This CDR3 has 16 amino acids. The CDR3 protein is CASSYLGPTYTDTQYF. The CDR3 nucleotides read TGTGCCAGCAGTTACTTGGGACCCACATACACAGATACGCAGTATTTT.

This clonotype came up a few times. The chain employs TRBV5-8 and TRBJ2-5, with a weak D call TRBD1 (6 bases). The CDR3 totals 14 residues. Germline assignment: CDR1 SGHTS and CDR2 YDEGEE. The V end lost 3 bases, the J end lost 2 bases, and 11 bases lay between the germline ends. This chain's CDR3 is CASSWGTRQETQYF. The CDR3 region has the DNA TGTGCCAGCAGCTGGGGGACACGGCAAGAGACCCAGTACTTC.

This clonotype was counted only a few times. CDR3 loop: CASSPQTTGDQPQHF. CDR3 sequence (DNA): TGTGCCAGCTCACCACAGACAACAGGGGATCAGCCCCAGCATTTT. The V gene is TRBV18, the J gene TRBJ1-5; 7 nucleotides line up with TRBD1. There are 15 residues in the CDR3. V shed 1 base and J 5 bases; nucleotides not matched to a gene: 5. Germline V gene data show CDR1 as KGHSH and CDR2 as LQKENI.

This clonotype was seen ten or more times. The V and J genes are TRBV19 and TRBJ2-2, with 11 bases lining up with TRBD2. CDR1 LNHDA and CDR2 SQIVND come from the germline V gene (reference sequence). The ends lost 5 bases at V and 2 bases at J; junction bases unmatched: 4. CDR3 length: 16 amino acids. CDR3 loop: CASSWLAGGNTGELFF. CDR3 sequence (DNA): TGTGCCAGTAGTTGGCTAGCGGGAGGTAACACCGGGGAGCTGTTTTTT. The variable domain in full, with the rest retrieved from reference TRBV19 and TRBJ2-2, is DGGITQSPKYLFRKEGQNVTLSCEQNLNHDAMYWYRQDPGQGLRLIYYSQIVNDFQKGDIAEGYSVSREKKESFPLTVTSAQKNPTAFYLCASSWLAGGNTGELFFGEGSRLTVL.

This clonotype has a count of ten or more. The gene calls are TRBV15 and TRBJ2-7, with D perhaps TRBD1 or TRBD2 (5 bases each). Germline V CDR1 and CDR2: LNHNV, YYDKDF (reference sequence). The germline V and J ends were trimmed by 0 bases and 7 bases, with 16 bases remaining between them. CDR3 size: 15 residues. The CDR3 is CATSREPRGAGEQYF. In nucleotides, the CDR3 is TGTGCCACCAGCAGAGAGCCGAGGGGCGCGGGTGAGCAGTACTTC.

Here the CDR3 DNA reads TGCGCCAGCAGCGGGGGTTGGATAGGCTACACCTTC. Amino acid sequence: CASSGGWIGYTF. This rearrangement joins TRBV5-1 to TRBJ1-2; tentative D call: TRBD1 (5 bases). V dropped 4 bases and J dropped 8 bases, with 12 bases sitting between them. The CDR3 runs to 12 residues. From germline, CDR1 is SGHRS and CDR2 YFSETQ. The full variable domain, with the rest looked up from reference TRBV5-1 and TRBJ1-2, is KAGVTQTPRYLIKTRGQQVTLSCSPISGHRSVSWYQQTPGQGLQFLFEYFSETQRNKGNFPGRFSGRQFSNSRSEMNVSTLELGDSALYLCASSGGWIGYTFGSGTRLTVV.

This clonotype showed up just a few times. This rearrangement joins TRBV5-1 to TRBJ2-3, with D hard to call. V lost 5 bases and J lost 5, with 6 bases in between. From germline, CDR1 is SGHRS and CDR2 YFSETQ. The CDR3 covers 11 residues. The CDR3 sequence is CASSAGDTQYF. As DNA, the CDR3 is TGCGCCAGCAGTGCAGGAGATACGCAGTATTTT.

This clonotype appeared a few times. V is TRBV6-1 and J is TRBJ2-3, with 10 bases matching TRBD2. CDR1 and CDR2 (germline): MNHNS, SASEGT. Trimming at V came to 7 bases and at J to 2 bases, leaving 15 bases not matched to a gene. The CDR3 covers 18 residues. CDR3 residues: CASTRSVGLAANTDTQYF. CDR3 sequence (DNA): TGTGCCAGCACTCGTTCGGTAGGACTAGCGGCCAACACAGATACGCAGTATTTT.

This clonotype occurred a few times. The rearrangement uses TRBV12-3 or TRBV12-4 and TRBJ2-7; possibly TRBD1 for D (6 bases). Deletions cut 4 bases from V and 2 bases from J, with 21 bases between. CDR3 length equals 17 residues. The CDR3 loop reads CASSSPGHKQGPYEQYF. As DNA, the CDR3 is TGTGCCAGCAGTTCGCCCGGTCATAAACAGGGTCCCTACGAGCAGTACTTC.

With respect to this clonotype: This may be a read error, as it is one base from a much larger clone. This CDR3 reads CASSLGQGMSNQPQHF. The CDR3 DNA reads as TGTGCCAGCAGCTTGGGACAGGGGATGTCCAATCAGCCCCAGCATTTT. The rearrangement uses TRBV5-5 and TRBJ1-5; 8 nucleotides line up with TRBD1. The CDR3 sequence is 16 residues long. The V segment lost 0 bases and the J segment 3 bases; nucleotides outside the gene matches: 5. Germline loops: CDR1 SGHKS, CDR2 YYEKEE (reference sequence).

This clonotype was recorded many times. The V call is TRBV29-1, the J call TRBJ2-3; TRBD2 matches at 7 bases. The CDR3 loop spans 13 amino acids. Germline V gives CDR1 SQVTM, CDR2 ANQGSEA. J lost 1 base, V lost 2 bases, and 0 bases had no gene match. The DNA for the CDR3 is TGCAGCGTTGAAACTAGCGGCACAGATACGCAGTATTTT. This gives the protein CSVETSGTDTQYF.

This clonotype was detected many times. The chain employs TRBV7-2 and TRBJ1-4; D gene unclear. Germline CDR1 reads SGHTA; CDR2 reads FQGNSA. The CDR3 sequence is 13 residues long. V shed 0 bases and J shed 8 bases, with 7 bases lying between them. The CDR3 DNA sequence: TGTGCCAGCAGCTTAGCCGCCGGAGAAAAACTGTTTTTT. Its translation: CASSLAAGEKLFF.

This clonotype was detected only a few times. The CDR3 loop is CASSPGGYTQYF. The CDR3 region has the DNA TGTGCCAGCAGCCCAGGGGGGTATACGCAGTATTTT. This sequence joins TRBV12-3 or TRBV12-4 and TRBJ2-3; D may be TRBD1 (7 bases). CDR3 size: 12 residues. Trimming pared 6 bases from V and 7 bases from J, leaving 11 bases between.

This clonotype was observed at least ten times. This chain uses TRBV18 with TRBJ2-1; D is unresolved. The V and J ends lost 1 base and 8 bases respectively, with 12 bases between them. Germline assignment: CDR1 KGHSH and CDR2 LQKENI. This CDR3 is built from 14 residues. In DNA, the CDR3 is TGTGCCAGCTCACCACTTCACCCTGGGTATGAGCAGTTCTTC. Translation: CASSPLHPGYEQFF.

This chain links TRBV6-1 with TRBJ1-6; D is perhaps TRBD1 (6 bases). CDR1 MNHNS and CDR2 SASEGT come from the germline V gene. Deletions cut 6 bases from V and 1 base from J, with 19 bases between. The CDR3 sequence is 18 residues long. The CDR3 protein is CASSGGRAWGSYNSPLHF. The CDR3 nucleotides are TGTGCCAGCAGCGGGGGCAGGGCCTGGGGGTCCTATAATTCACCCCTCCACTTT.

This clonotype has ten or more counts. The chain employs TRBV7-9 and TRBJ2-5; TRBD2 matches at 14 bases. The J segment lost 6 bases and the V segment lost 5 bases, leaving 5 bases of the junction unmatched. From germline, CDR1 is SEHNR and CDR2 FQNEAQ (reference sequence). The CDR3 runs 15 residues. The CDR3 loop is CASSGTSGRGKTQYF. The DNA for the CDR3 is TGTGCCAGCAGCGGGACTAGCGGGAGAGGAAAGACCCAGTACTTC.

This clonotype appeared a few times. The V call is TRBV7-2, the J call TRBJ2-3; either TRBD1 or TRBD2 may fit D (5 bases each). Germline V gives CDR1 SGHTA, CDR2 FQGNSA. V was cut by 5 bases and J by 6 bases, with 12 bases left in between. The CDR3 totals 13 residues. The CDR3 sequence: CASSPRGSDTQYF. The CDR3 region has the DNA TGTGCCAGCAGCCCGAGGGGATCCGATACGCAGTATTTT.